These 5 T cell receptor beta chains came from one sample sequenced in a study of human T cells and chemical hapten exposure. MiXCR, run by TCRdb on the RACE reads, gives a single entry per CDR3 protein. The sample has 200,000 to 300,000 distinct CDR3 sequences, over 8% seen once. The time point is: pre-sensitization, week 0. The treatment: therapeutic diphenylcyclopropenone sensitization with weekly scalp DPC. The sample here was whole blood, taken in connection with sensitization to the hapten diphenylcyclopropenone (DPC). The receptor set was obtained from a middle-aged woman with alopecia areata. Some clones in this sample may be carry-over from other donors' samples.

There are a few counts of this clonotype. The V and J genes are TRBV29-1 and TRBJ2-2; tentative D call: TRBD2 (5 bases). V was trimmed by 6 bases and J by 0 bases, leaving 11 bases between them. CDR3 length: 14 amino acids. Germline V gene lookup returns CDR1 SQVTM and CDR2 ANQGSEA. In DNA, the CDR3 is TGCAGCGTGGGTAACGGGGCGAACACCGGGGAGCTGTTTTTT. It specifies CSVGNGANTGELFF.

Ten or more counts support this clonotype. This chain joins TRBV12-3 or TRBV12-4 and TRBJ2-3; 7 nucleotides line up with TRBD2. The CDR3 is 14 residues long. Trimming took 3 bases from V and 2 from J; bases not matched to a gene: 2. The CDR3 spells CASSFGGFTDTQYF. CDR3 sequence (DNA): TGTGCCAGCAGTTTCGGGGGGTTCACAGATACGCAGTATTTT.

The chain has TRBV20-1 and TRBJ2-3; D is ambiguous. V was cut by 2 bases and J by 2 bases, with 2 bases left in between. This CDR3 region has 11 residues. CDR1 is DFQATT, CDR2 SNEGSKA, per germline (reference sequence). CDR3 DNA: TGCAGTGCTAGACTCACAGATACGCAGTATTTT. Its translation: CSARLTDTQYF.

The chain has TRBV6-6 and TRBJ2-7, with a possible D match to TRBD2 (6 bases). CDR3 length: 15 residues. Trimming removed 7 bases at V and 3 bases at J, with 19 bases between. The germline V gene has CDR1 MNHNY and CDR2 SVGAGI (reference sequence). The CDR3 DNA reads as TGTGCCAGCAATCCCCGGCCGGGGGTAAACTACGAGCAGTACTTC. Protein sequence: CASNPRPGVNYEQYF.

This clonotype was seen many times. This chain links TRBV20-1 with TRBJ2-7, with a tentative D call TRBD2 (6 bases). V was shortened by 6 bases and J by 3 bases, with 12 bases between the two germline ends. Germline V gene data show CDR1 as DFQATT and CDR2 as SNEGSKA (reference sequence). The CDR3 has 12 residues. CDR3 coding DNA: TGCAGTGCGGGAGGCGGACGCTACGAGCAGTACTTC. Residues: CSAGGGRYEQYF.